The clone carrying this T cell receptor (beta chain) was recorded many times. The sample is drawn from a study of T-cell reconstitution after alpha-beta-depleted transplantation in children. Construction of the TCRbeta library involved unique molecular identifiers. TCRdb fed the PCR reads into MiXCR, producing one record per CDR3 protein. Of approximately 500,000 distinct CDR3 sequences detected, over 9.5% appear once; the ten largest clones hold 2% to 2.5%. Germline V gives CDR1 MNHEY, CDR2 SVGAGI. CDR3 size: 16 residues. The trim removed 7 bases at V and 2 bases at J, leaving 12 bases unmatched. The sequence came from a child aged 2 to 15 with inherited bone marrow failure, due to receive a stem cell transplant. This sequence joins TRBV6-5 and TRBJ2-3; 7 positions agree with TRBD2. The specimen comprised PBMCs, sampled before TCRalphabeta/CD19-depleted stem cell transplant. The CDR3 nucleotides are TGTGCCAGCAACCACCATCTAGCGGCAAACACAGATACGCAGTATTTT. Protein product: CASNHHLAANTDTQYF.